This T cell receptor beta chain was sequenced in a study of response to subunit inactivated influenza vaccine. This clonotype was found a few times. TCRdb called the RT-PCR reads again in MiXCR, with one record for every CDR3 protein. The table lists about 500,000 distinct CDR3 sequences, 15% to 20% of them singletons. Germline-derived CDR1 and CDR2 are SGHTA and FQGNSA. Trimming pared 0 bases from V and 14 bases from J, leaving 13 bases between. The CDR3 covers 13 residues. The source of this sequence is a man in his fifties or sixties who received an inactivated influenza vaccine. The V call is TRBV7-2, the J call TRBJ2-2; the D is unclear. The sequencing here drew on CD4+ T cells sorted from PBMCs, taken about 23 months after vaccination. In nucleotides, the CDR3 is TGTGCCAGCAGCTTAGCGATGGGTCCCGACCTGTTTTTT. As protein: CASSLAMGPDLFF.